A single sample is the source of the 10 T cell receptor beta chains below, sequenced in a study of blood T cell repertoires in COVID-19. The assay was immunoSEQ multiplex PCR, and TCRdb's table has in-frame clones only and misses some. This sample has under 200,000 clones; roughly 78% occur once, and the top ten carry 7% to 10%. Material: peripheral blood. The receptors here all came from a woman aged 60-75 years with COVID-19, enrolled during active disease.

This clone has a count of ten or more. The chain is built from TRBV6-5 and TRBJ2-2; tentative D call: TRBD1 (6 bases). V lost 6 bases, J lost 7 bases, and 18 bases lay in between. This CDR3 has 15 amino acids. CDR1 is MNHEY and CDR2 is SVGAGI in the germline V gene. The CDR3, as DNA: TGTGCCAGCAGGGAGCCGGGACAATTTGGCGGGGAGCTGTTTTTT. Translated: CASREPGQFGGELFF.

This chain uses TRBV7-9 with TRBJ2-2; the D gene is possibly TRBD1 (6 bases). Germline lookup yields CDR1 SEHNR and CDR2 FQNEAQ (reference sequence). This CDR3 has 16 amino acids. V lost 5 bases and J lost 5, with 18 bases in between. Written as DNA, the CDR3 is TGTGCCAGCAGCCATGAAGGACAGTCCCTAACCGGGGAGCTGTTTTTT. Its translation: CASSHEGQSLTGELFF.

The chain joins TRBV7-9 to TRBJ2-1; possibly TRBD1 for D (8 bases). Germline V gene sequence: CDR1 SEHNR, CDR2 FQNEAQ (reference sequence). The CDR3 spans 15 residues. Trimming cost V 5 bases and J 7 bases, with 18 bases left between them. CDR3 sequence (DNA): TGTGCCAGCAGCGGAACAGGGGGGGTCGAAAATGAGCAGTTCTTC. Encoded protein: CASSGTGGVENEQFF.

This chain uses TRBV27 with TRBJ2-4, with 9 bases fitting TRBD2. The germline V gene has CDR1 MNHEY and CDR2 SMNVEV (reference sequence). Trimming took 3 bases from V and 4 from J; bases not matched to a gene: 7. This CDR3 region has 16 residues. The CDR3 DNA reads TGTGCCAGCAGTTTTGGGGGGCGGGAGGGGAAAAACATTCAGTACTTC. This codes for CASSFGGREGKNIQYF.

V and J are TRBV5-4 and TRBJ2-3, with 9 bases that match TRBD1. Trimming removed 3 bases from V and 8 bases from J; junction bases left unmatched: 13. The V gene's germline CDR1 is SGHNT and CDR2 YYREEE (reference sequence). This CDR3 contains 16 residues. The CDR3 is CASSSTGGMGSSTQYF. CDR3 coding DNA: TGTGCCAGCAGCTCGACAGGGGGAATGGGGTCTAGTACGCAGTATTTT.

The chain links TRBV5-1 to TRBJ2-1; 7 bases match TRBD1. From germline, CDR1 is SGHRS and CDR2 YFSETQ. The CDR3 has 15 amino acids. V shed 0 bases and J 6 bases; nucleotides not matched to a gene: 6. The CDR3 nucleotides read TGCGCCAGCAGCTTGGGAGCATCAGGGGGCAATGAGCAGTTCTTC. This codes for CASSLGASGGNEQFF.

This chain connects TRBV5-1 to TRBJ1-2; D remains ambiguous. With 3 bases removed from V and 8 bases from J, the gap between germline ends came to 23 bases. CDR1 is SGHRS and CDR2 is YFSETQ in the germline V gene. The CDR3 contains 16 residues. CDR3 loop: CASSYNRQAHSRGYTF. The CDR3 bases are TGCGCCAGCAGCTACAATCGCCAGGCCCATTCAAGGGGCTACACCTTC.

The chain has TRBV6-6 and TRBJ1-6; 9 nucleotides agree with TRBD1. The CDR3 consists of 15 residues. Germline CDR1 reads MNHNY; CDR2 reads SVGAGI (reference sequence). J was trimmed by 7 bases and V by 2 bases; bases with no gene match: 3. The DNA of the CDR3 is TGTGCCAGCAGTTACAGGGACAGGGCAAATTCACCCCTCCACTTT. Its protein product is CASSYRDRANSPLHF.

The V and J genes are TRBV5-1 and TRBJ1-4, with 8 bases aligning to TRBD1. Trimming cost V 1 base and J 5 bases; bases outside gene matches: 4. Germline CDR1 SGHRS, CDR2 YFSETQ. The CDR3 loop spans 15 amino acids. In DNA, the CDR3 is TGCGCCAGCAGCTTGAGGGGACAGGTGAATGAAAAACTGTTTTTT. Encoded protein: CASSLRGQVNEKLFF.

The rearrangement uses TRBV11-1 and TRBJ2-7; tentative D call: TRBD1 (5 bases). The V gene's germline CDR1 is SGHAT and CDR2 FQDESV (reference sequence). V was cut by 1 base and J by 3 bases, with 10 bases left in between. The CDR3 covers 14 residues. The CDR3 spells CASSLGAGLYEQYV. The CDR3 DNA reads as TGTGCCAGCAGCTTAGGAGCAGGGCTCTACGAGCAGTACGTC.